The 18 T cell receptor beta chains below come from one sample, sequenced in a study of control samples from healthy donors and cancer patients. The repertoire was sequenced with immunoSEQ multiplex PCR; TCRdb's copy has only in-frame clones and lacks some. The repertoire consists of 150,000 or so clones, with approximately 92% occurring once and the leading ten covering 2% to 2.5%. The sequenced material came from blood. The receptors shown here come from a woman in her 50s in good health.

The V gene is TRBV7-9, the J gene TRBJ1-1; D remains unclear. V dropped 5 bases and J dropped 11 bases, with 9 bases sitting between them. CDR1 is SEHNR and CDR2 is FQNEAQ in the germline V gene (reference sequence). This CDR3 is built from 10 residues. The CDR3 DNA is TGTGCCAGCAGCGAGGGTCATGCTTTCTTT. Residues: CASSEGHAFF.

This sequence joins TRBV11-3 and TRBJ2-3; 7 nucleotides line up with TRBD2. The V gene end was trimmed by 8 bases and the J gene end by 2 bases; junction bases not matched to a gene: 4. CDR3 size: 13 residues. Germline CDR1 is SGHNT and CDR2 is YENEEA. The CDR3: CASGRDFTDTQYF. In DNA form, the CDR3 reads TGTGCCAGCGGGAGGGATTTCACAGATACGCAGTATTTT.

The rearrangement uses TRBV3-1 (or the pseudogene TRBV3-2) and TRBJ1-2; no firm D call. The V end lost 3 bases, the J end lost 8 bases, and 16 bases lay between the germline ends. The CDR3 has 14 amino acids. Per the germline V gene, CDR1 is LGHDT and CDR2 is YNNKEL (reference sequence). CDR3 region: CASSQEPTLPGYTF. In nucleotides, the CDR3 is TGTGCCAGCAGCCAGGAACCCACACTACCGGGCTACACCTTC.

V is TRBV5-4 and J is TRBJ2-1; a possible D gene is TRBD2 (7 bases). Germline CDR1 SGHNT, CDR2 YYREEE (reference sequence). V lost 2 bases and J lost 4, with 10 bases in between. This CDR3 contains 14 residues. In nucleotides, the CDR3 is TGTGCCAGCAGCTTACGGGGGGCTTACAATGAGCAGTTCTTC. It yields the protein CASSLRGAYNEQFF.

This rearrangement joins TRBV30 to TRBJ1-5; D not resolved. V was cut by 0 bases and J by 4 bases, with 7 bases left in between. The CDR3 sequence is 13 residues long. Germline V lookup: CDR1 GTSNPN, CDR2 SVGIG (reference sequence). CDR3 DNA sequence: TGTGCCTGGAGTGTCACAGATAATCAGCCCCAGCATTTT. Encoded protein: CAWSVTDNQPQHF.

J is TRBJ1-1 and V is TRBV3-1 (or the pseudogene TRBV3-2), with 9 bases that match TRBD1. CDR1 and CDR2 (germline): LGHDT, YNNKEL (reference sequence). This CDR3 comprises 14 residues. V lost 6 bases, J lost 4 bases, and 6 bases stayed unmatched. The DNA of the CDR3 is TGTGCCAGCAGTACGACAGGGGGAATCACTGAAGCTTTCTTT. It is translated as CASSTTGGITEAFF.

The CDR3 is CASSLAEQGNYGYTF. CDR3 bases: TGTGCCAGCAGCTTGGCCGAACAGGGAAACTATGGCTACACCTTC. The chain links TRBV5-6 to TRBJ1-2; TRBD1 is a possible D gene (6 bases). Germline V gene sequence: CDR1 SGHDT, CDR2 YYEEEE. The CDR3 runs to 15 residues. V lost 0 bases to trimming and J lost 2 bases, with 11 bases between them.

V gene TRBV5-4 combines with J gene TRBJ1-2; TRBD1 aligns across 7 bases. Germline loops: CDR1 SGHNT, CDR2 YYREEE (reference sequence). The CDR3 spans 16 residues. Trimming removed 0 bases from V and 4 bases from J; junction bases left unmatched: 9. The CDR3 spells CASSLDGQEILYGYTF. CDR3 nucleotide sequence: TGTGCCAGCAGCTTGGATGGACAGGAGATTCTCTATGGCTACACCTTC.

As regards this clone: A read error may account for a junction end that differs from germline. The DNA of the CDR3 is TGTGCCACTGGCAGGGGGACCCCAGTGATCTTT. This translates into CATGRGTPVIF. The rearrangement joins TRBV9 to TRBJ1-1, with 7 bases lining up with TRBD1. Germline loops: CDR1 SGDLS, CDR2 YYNGEE. The CDR3 runs to 11 residues.

This sequence joins TRBV5-5 and TRBJ2-3; weak D call: TRBD1 (5 bases). This CDR3 has 13 residues. The germline V gene has CDR1 SGHKS and CDR2 YYEKEE (reference sequence). Trimming stripped 6 bases from V and 1 base from J, with 9 bases between. CDR3 region: CASIVQGTDTQYF. The CDR3 bases are TGTGCCAGCATTGTACAGGGCACAGATACGCAGTATTTT.

V gene TRBV11-2 combines with J gene TRBJ1-1; D is perhaps TRBD1 (6 bases). CDR1 SGHAT and CDR2 FQNNGV come from the germline V gene. The CDR3 is 16 amino acids. V gave up 5 bases and J gave up 4 bases, with 20 bases separating them. The CDR3 region has the DNA TGTGCCAGCAGCCCGAAGACAGGTATGGCTAGCACTGAAGCTTTCTTT. Its translation: CASSPKTGMASTEAFF.

The V gene is TRBV6-5, the J gene TRBJ1-1, with 11 nucleotides matching TRBD1. This CDR3 is 14 amino acids long. Germline CDR1 is MNHEY and CDR2 is SVGAGI. Trimming cost V 6 bases and J 4 bases; bases outside gene matches: 4. The DNA of the CDR3 is TGTGCCAGCAGGCCCGGGACAGGGGGCACTGAAGCTTTCTTT. As protein: CASRPGTGGTEAFF.

CDR3 bases: TGTGCCAGCACCGTGGGACTAGAACGGGGAGAGACCCAGTACTTC. It is translated as CASTVGLERGETQYF. V usage is TRBV28 and J usage is TRBJ2-5, with TRBD2 matching over 8 bases. Trimming took 7 bases from V and 4 from J; bases not matched to a gene: 11. There are 15 residues in the CDR3. Germline CDR1 reads MDHEN; CDR2 reads SYDVKM.

A remark on this clone: This specimen includes other DNA sequences encoding the same CDR3. CDR3 DNA sequence: TGTGCCAGCTCACCGGGACAGACCTACGAGCAGTACTTC. This encodes CASSPGQTYEQYF. V gene TRBV18 combines with J gene TRBJ2-7, with 7 bases fitting TRBD1. Germline V gene lookup returns CDR1 KGHSH and CDR2 LQKENI. V was pared by 3 bases and J by 2 bases, with 1 base of the junction left unmatched. CDR3 length: 13 amino acids.

V gene TRBV11-2 combines with J gene TRBJ2-7, with a weak D call TRBD2 (5 bases). V lost 4 bases to trimming and J lost 3 bases, with 16 bases between them. Germline assignment: CDR1 SGHAT and CDR2 FQNNGV. The CDR3 contains 15 residues. This CDR3 reads CASSSPRGTDYEQYF. CDR3 in DNA: TGTGCCAGCAGCTCCCCCCGGGGTACGGACTACGAGCAGTACTTC.

This clone was seen once. The chain recombines TRBV2 with TRBJ1-3, with unresolved D. CDR1 and CDR2 from the germline V gene are SNHLY and FYNNEI. Trimming removed 0 bases from V and 4 bases from J, with 13 bases in between. The CDR3 is 16 amino acids. Here the CDR3 reads CASSEAPSRVGNTIYF. In DNA, the CDR3 is TGTGCCAGCAGTGAAGCGCCCAGTAGGGTGGGAAACACCATATATTTT.

The chain links TRBV28 to TRBJ1-4, with a tentative D call TRBD1 (5 bases). The germline gives CDR1 MDHEN, CDR2 SYDVKM. V was clipped by 4 bases and J by 5 bases, with 11 bases between them. The CDR3 is 14 amino acids. DNA for the CDR3: TGTGCCAGCAGTTACGACAGTGGAAATGAAAAACTGTTTTTT. It encodes CASSYDSGNEKLFF.

This clone was found once. The J gene is TRBJ1-1, the V gene TRBV5-1; D might be TRBD1 (5 bases). CDR3 size: 17 residues. The V end was cut by 3 bases, the J end by 1 base, with 19 bases between. Germline V gives CDR1 SGHRS, CDR2 YFSETQ. The CDR3 DNA follows: TGCGCCAGCAGCTCCAATCCCCGACAGCCTACGAACACTGAAGCTTTCTTT. This encodes CASSSNPRQPTNTEAFF.